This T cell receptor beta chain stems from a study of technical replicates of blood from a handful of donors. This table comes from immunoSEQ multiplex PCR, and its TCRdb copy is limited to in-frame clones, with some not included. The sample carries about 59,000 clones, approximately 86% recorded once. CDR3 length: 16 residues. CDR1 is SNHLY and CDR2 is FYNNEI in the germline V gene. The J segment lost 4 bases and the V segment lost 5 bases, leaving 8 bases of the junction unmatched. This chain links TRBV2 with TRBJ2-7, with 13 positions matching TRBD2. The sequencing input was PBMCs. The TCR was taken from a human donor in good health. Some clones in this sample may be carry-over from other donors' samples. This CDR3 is CASSTRTSGSLYEQYF. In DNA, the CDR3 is TGTGCCAGCAGTACTAGGACTAGCGGGAGCTTGTACGAGCAGTACTTC. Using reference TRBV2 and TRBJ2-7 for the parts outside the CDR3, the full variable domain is EPEVTQTPSHQVTQMGQEVILRCVPISNHLYFYWYRQILGQKVEFLVSFYNNEISEKSEIFDDQFSVERPDGSNFTLKIRSTKLEDSAMYFCASSTRTSGSLYEQYFGPGTRLTVT.